These T cell receptor beta chains were read from a single sample in a study of a mutant IDH1 vaccine in newly diagnosed glioma. Profiling relied on immunoSEQ multiplex PCR, and the TCRdb table lists in-frame clones only, not all of them. Of some 87,000 clones detected, roughly 78% appear once; the ten largest clones hold roughly 7%. The sequenced sample was PBMCs, obtained from a glioma patient treated with radiotherapy, temozolomide or both. The receptors come from a man aged 35 to 55 with glioma. Both conserved end residues are part of each CDR3. D genes are given only for firm matches. Size is omitted from some rows. Given values are once, few, many or a class for expanded clones.

J: TRBJ1-1; V: TRBV6-5; D: TRBD1; size: .; CDR3: CASLRQGDTEAFF; DNA: TGTGCCAGCCTCAGACAGGGGGACACTGAAGCTTTCTTT
J: TRBJ1-5; V: TRBV28; D: .; size: .; CDR3: CASSFGNYQPQHF; DNA: TGTGCCAGCAGTTTCGGTAACTATCAGCCCCAGCATTTT
J: TRBJ2-5; V: TRBV11-3; D: .; size: .; CDR3: CASSLDGETQYF; DNA: TGTGCCAGCAGCTTAGATGGGGAGACCCAGTACTTC
J: TRBJ2-3; V: TRBV5-6; D: .; size: .; CDR3: CASSAGPSIDTQYF; DNA: TGTGCCAGCAGCGCGGGACCGAGCATAGATACGCAGTATTTT
J: TRBJ1-6; V: TRBV7-2; D: .; size: once; CDR3: CASSSTSLNSPLHF; DNA: TGTGCCAGCAGCTCCACGAGCTTGAATTCACCCCTCCACTTT
J: TRBJ1-1; V: TRBV9; D: TRBD1; size: .; CDR3: CASSVGGTGLALNTEAFF; DNA: TGTGCCAGCAGCGTAGGGGGGACAGGCTTAGCCCTGAACACTGAAGCTTTCTTT
J: TRBJ1-6; V: TRBV10-3; D: .; size: few; CDR3: CAISEAGVPNSPLHF; DNA: TGTGCCATCAGTGAGGCAGGGGTTCCTAATTCACCCCTCCACTTT
J: TRBJ1-1; V: TRBV15; D: .; size: .; CDR3: CATSRLTTEAFF; DNA: TGTGCCACCAGCCGGTTGACCACTGAAGCTTTCTTT
J: TRBJ2-5; V: TRBV7-8; D: TRBD2; size: .; CDR3: CASSSPSGGSQETQYF; DNA: TGTGCCAGCAGCTCCCCTAGCGGGGGATCACAAGAGACCCAGTACTTC
J: TRBJ2-1; V: TRBV5-1; D: .; size: .; CDR3: CASSRVEGNEQFF; DNA: TGCGCCAGCAGCCGTGTCGAGGGCAATGAGCAGTTCTTC
J: TRBJ1-1; V: TRBV6-6; D: .; size: few; CDR3: CASITLGGSDTEAFF; DNA: TGTGCCAGCATTACCCTGGGGGGATCTGATACTGAAGCTTTCTTT
J: TRBJ1-1; V: TRBV7-8; D: TRBD1; size: .; CDR3: CASSLASLTGVGAFF; DNA: TGTGCCAGCAGCTTAGCCAGCCTTACAGGGGTTGGAGCTTTCTTT
J: TRBJ2-3; V: TRBV7-3; D: .; size: .; CDR3: CASSFISTGSTDTQYF; DNA: TGTGCCAGCAGCTTCATCTCAACAGGAAGCACAGATACGCAGTATTTT
J: TRBJ1-1; V: TRBV2; D: .; size: few; CDR3: CASSEMLEDTEAFF; DNA: TGTGCCAGCAGTGAAATGTTAGAAGACACTGAAGCTTTCTTT
J: TRBJ2-1; V: TRBV28; D: TRBD1; size: once; CDR3: CATRQGGPYNEQFF; DNA: TGTGCCACCCGACAGGGTGGGCCCTACAATGAGCAGTTCTTC
J: TRBJ1-2; V: TRBV7-9; D: .; size: .; CDR3: CASSLADYGYTF; DNA: TGTGCCAGCAGCTTAGCCGACTATGGCTACACCTTC
J: TRBJ2-7; V: TRBV5-4; D: TRBD2; size: .; CDR3: CASSLSRLAGDYEQYF; DNA: TGTGCCAGCAGCTTGAGTCGCCTAGCGGGGGACTACGAGCAGTACTTC
J: TRBJ2-5; V: TRBV7-6; D: TRBD1; size: .; CDR3: CASSSNRGQETQYF; DNA: TGTGCCAGCAGTTCTAACAGGGGTCAAGAGACCCAGTACTTC
J: TRBJ2-1; V: TRBV7-2; D: .; size: .; CDR3: CASSFIGGGSYNEQFF; DNA: TGTGCCAGCAGCTTCATAGGTGGGGGATCCTACAATGAGCAGTTCTTC
J: TRBJ2-1; V: TRBV5-1; D: TRBD2; size: .; CDR3: CASTPRTSGGNEQFF; DNA: TGCGCCAGCACCCCCAGGACTAGCGGGGGCAATGAGCAGTTCTTC
J: TRBJ2-3; V: TRBV7-8; D: TRBD2; size: .; CDR3: CASSLGLAGDLDTQYF; DNA: TGTGCCAGCAGCTTAGGACTAGCGGGAGACCTGGATACGCAGTATTTT
J: TRBJ2-7; V: TRBV28; D: TRBD2; size: .; CDR3: CASSGGLAGYEQYF; DNA: TGTGCCAGCAGCGGCGGGCTAGCGGGCTACGAGCAGTACTTC
J: TRBJ1-5; V: TRBV30; D: .; size: .; CDR3: CAWSVLGQGGQPQHF; DNA: TGTGCCTGGAGTGTACTGGGACAAGGCGGGCAGCCCCAGCATTTT
J: TRBJ2-5; V: TRBV6-5; D: .; size: .; CDR3: CASSWGARETQYF; DNA: TGTGCCAGCAGTTGGGGGGCGCGAGAGACCCAGTACTTC
J: TRBJ1-1; V: TRBV6-5; D: .; size: .; CDR3: CASSYSGGSRTEAFF; DNA: TGTGCCAGCAGTTACTCGGGCGGAAGCCGGACTGAAGCTTTCTTT
J: TRBJ2-7; V: TRBV7-6; D: .; size: .; CDR3: CASSLEYEQYF; DNA: TGTGCCAGCAGTTTGGAGTACGAGCAGTACTTC
J: TRBJ2-7; V: TRBV5-6; D: .; size: .; CDR3: CASSLVGSSYEQYF; DNA: TGTGCCAGCAGCTTGGTGGGGAGCTCCTACGAGCAGTACTTC
J: TRBJ2-7; V: TRBV7-2; D: .; size: .; CDR3: CASSPPFAEQYF; DNA: TGTGCCAGCAGCCCACCCTTTGCCGAGCAGTACTTC
J: TRBJ2-5; V: TRBV7-7; D: TRBD2; size: once; CDR3: CASSLAGGPGETQYF; DNA: TGTGCTAGCAGTTTAGCGGGAGGGCCGGGGGAGACCCAGTACTTC
J: TRBJ1-2; V: TRBV6-5; D: .; size: .; CDR3: CASSCDSYLNYGYTF; DNA: TGTGCCAGCAGTTGCGACAGCTATTTGAACTATGGCTACACCTTC